A selection of T cell receptor beta chains follows, all from one sample in a study of control samples from healthy donors and cancer patients. Sequenced by immunoSEQ multiplex PCR; TCRdb stores in-frame clones only, minus some. The sample includes about 120,000 clones, 88% of them seen just once. The sample taken for sequencing was blood. The receptors here all came from a man aged 40-50 years in good health. The CDR3 runs from the conserved cysteine through the conserved F or W. A D gene is named only where the DNA matches it firmly.

d_call,j_call,v_call,cdr3_nt,cdr3_aa
TRBD2,TRBJ2-1,TRBV30,TGTGCCTGGAGCGCATTTAGGACTAGCGGGGGGATCTCCTACAATGAGCAGTTCTTC,CAWSAFRTSGGISYNEQFF
TRBD1,TRBJ2-3,TRBV6-4,TGTGCCAGCAGTCCCGGGACAGGGGGCGGCACAGATACGCAGTATTTT,CASSPGTGGGTDTQYF
TRBD2,TRBJ2-2,TRBV7-2,TGTGCCAGCAGCTTAAATGCGTTCGTGAGCGGGGGGGCCGGGGAGCTGTTTTTT,CASSLNAFVSGGAGELFF
TRBD2,TRBJ2-3,TRBV7-9,TGTGCCAGCAGCTTAGGCGGGGGGGACACAGATACGCAGTATTTT,CASSLGGGDTDTQYF
TRBD2,TRBJ2-5,TRBV13,TGTGCCAGCAGCCGCACTACTAGCGGGGGAGAGACCCAGTACTTC,CASSRTTSGGETQYF
-,TRBJ2-3,TRBV4-3,TGCGCCAGCAGCCAAGACAGGGGCGGGGCAGATACGCAGTATTTT,CASSQDRGGADTQYF
-,TRBJ1-1,TRBV19,TGTGCCAGTAGTACGAGACCGGGGGGCACTGAAGCTTTCTTT,CASSTRPGGTEAFF
TRBD2,TRBJ2-2,TRBV12-5,TGTGCTAGTGGTTTGGGACCCTTAGCGGGGGGCAACACCGGGGAGCTGTTTTTT,CASGLGPLAGGNTGELFF
-,TRBJ2-2,TRBV7-9,TGTGCCAGCAGCTTAGGTCTGGGGGGCACCGGGGAGCTGTTTTTT,CASSLGLGGTGELFF
-,TRBJ1-5,TRBV4-2,TGTGCCAGCAGCCGAGACAGTTCTTCTAGCAATCAGCCCCAGCATTTT,CASSRDSSSSNQPQHF
-,TRBJ2-1,TRBV7-9,TGTGCCAGCAGCGAAGACTACTACAATGAGCAGTTCTTC,CASSEDYYNEQFF
-,TRBJ2-1,TRBV3-1/TRBV3-2,TGTGCCAGCAGCCAAGGACGGACGAACAATGAGCAGTTCTTC,CASSQGRTNNEQFF
TRBD1,TRBJ1-3,TRBV30,TGTGCCTGGGGGACAGGTGACTCTGGAAACACCATATATTTT,CAWGTGDSGNTIYF
TRBD1,TRBJ2-4,TRBV6-5,TGTGCCAGCAGTCCCAGACAGGGAAACATTCAGTACTTC,CASSPRQGNIQYF
-,TRBJ1-2,TRBV12-3/TRBV12-4,TGTGCCAGCAGACGCGCGGGATATGGCTACACCTTC,CASRRAGYGYTF
-,TRBJ2-7,TRBV24-1,TGTGCCACCAGTGATAACAATTACTACGAGCAGTACTTC,CATSDNNYYEQYF